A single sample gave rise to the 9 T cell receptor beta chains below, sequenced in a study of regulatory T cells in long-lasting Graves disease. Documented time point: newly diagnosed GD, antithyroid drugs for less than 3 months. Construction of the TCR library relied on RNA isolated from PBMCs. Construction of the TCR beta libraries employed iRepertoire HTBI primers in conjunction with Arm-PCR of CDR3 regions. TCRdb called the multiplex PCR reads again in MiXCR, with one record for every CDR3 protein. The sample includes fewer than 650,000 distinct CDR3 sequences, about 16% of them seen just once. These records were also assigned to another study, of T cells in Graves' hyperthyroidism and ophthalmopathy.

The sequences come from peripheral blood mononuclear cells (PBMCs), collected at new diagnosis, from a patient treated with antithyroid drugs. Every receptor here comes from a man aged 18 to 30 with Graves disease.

CDR3 nucleotide sequence: TGCGCCAGCAGCCCCTGGGACAGCCGGTGGGGCTATGGCTACACCTTC. Its protein is CASSPWDSRWGYGYTF. V gene TRBV5-1 combines with J gene TRBJ1-2, with 7 bases fitting TRBD1. J lost 4 bases, V lost 4 bases, and 13 bases had no gene match. The CDR3 sequence is 16 residues long. CDR1 is SGHRS and CDR2 is YFSETQ in the germline V gene.

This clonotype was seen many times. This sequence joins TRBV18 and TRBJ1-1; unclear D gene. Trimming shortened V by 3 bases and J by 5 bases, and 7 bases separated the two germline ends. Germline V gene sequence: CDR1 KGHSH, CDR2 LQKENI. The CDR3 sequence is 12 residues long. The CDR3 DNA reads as TGTGCCAGCTCACCCTCTAGTACTGAAGCTTTCTTT. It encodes CASSPSSTEAFF.

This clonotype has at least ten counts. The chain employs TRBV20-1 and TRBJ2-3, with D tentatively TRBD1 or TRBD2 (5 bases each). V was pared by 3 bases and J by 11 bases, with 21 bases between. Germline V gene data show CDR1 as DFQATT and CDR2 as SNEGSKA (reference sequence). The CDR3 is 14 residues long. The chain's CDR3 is CSARRGAVGEWQYF. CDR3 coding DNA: TGCAGTGCTAGGCGAGGAGCGGTGGGGGAATGGCAGTATTTT.

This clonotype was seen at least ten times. CDR3 sequence: CASGGTGANEQFF. As DNA, the CDR3 is TGTGCCAGCGGGGGGACAGGGGCGAATGAGCAGTTCTTC. The rearrangement joins TRBV28 to TRBJ2-1; 10 positions agree with TRBD1. The length of the CDR3 is 13 residues. V lost 8 bases to trimming and J lost 7 bases; unmatched junction nucleotides: 5. The germline CDR1 and CDR2 sequences are MDHEN and SYDVKM.

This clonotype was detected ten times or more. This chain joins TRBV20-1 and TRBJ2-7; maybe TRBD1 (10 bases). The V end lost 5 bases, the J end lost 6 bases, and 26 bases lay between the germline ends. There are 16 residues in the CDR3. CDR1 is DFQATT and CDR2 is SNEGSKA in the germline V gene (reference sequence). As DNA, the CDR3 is TGCAGTGCTCCTGGACAGGGGGGTAGCGGGAGTCCCGAGCAGTACTTC. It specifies CSAPGQGGSGSPEQYF.

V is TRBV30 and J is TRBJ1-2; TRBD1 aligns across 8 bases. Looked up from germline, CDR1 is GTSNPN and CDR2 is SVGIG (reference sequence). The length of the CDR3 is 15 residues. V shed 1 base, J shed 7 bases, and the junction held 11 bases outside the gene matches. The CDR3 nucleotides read TGTGCCTGGAGTGATAGGGGGCAGGGGGCCCGTGGCTACACCTTC. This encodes CAWSDRGQGARGYTF.

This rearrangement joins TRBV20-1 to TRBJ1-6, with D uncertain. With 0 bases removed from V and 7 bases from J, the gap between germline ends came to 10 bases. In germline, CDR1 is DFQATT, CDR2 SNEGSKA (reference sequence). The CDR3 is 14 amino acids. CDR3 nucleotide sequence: TGCAGTGCTAGAGACCAGGCCTTCAATTCACCCCTCCACTTT. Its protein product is CSARDQAFNSPLHF.

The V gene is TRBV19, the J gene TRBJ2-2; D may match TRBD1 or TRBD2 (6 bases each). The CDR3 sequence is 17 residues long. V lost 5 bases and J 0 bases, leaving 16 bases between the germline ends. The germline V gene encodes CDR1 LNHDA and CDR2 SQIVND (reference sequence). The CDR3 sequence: CASSAPGAPANTGELFF. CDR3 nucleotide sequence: TGTGCCAGTAGTGCCCCGGGGGCGCCCGCGAACACCGGGGAGCTGTTTTTT. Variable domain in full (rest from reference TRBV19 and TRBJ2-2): DGGITQSPKYLFRKEGQNVTLSCEQNLNHDAMYWYRQDPGQGLRLIYYSQIVNDFQKGDIAEGYSVSREKKESFPLTVTSAQKNPTAFYLCASSAPGAPANTGELFFGEGSRLTVL.

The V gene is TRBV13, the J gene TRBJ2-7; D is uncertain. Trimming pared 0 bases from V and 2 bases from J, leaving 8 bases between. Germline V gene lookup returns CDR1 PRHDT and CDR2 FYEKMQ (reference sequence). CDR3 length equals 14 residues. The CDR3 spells CASSLGLVAYEQYF. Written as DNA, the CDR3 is TGTGCCAGCAGCTTAGGTCTGGTTGCCTACGAGCAGTACTTC.